The 25 T cell receptor beta chains presented below share a single source sample, sequenced in a study of T cell changes during pregnancy in multiple sclerosis (dated by TCRdb to the late 2010s). The library was obtained by the immunoSEQ multiplex PCR assay. The table comes from immuneACCESS by way of TCRdb, which keeps in-frame sequences with V and J called. Part of the clones is missing from these tables; in studies checked, under half for an unresolved V gene and the rest for unknown reasons. Present in this sample are under 55,000 clones, 93% of which were seen just once. In total, the top ten clones hold around 1.9% of the sample. The sample was peripheral blood, taken in the second trimester of pregnancy. The origin of the receptors is a female donor with multiple sclerosis, enrolled in a pregnancy study.

This chain joins TRBV7-6 and TRBJ2-5; 8 bases match TRBD1. The V gene's germline CDR1 is SGHVS and CDR2 FNYEAQ. V shed 3 bases, J shed 11 bases, and the junction held 14 bases outside the gene matches. This CDR3 contains 15 residues. The CDR3 sequence is CASSFRQGSGVEQYF. The CDR3, as DNA: TGTGCCAGCAGCTTTAGACAGGGGTCGGGAGTGGAGCAGTACTTC.

V gene TRBV7-9 combines with J gene TRBJ2-3, with 11 bases fitting TRBD2. The V and J ends lost 2 bases and 7 bases, in that order; junction bases with no gene match: 8. The CDR3 extends over 16 amino acids. Germline V gene data show CDR1 as SEHNR and CDR2 as FQNEAQ (reference sequence). The CDR3 protein is CASSLFSGRALNTQYF. CDR3 nucleotide sequence: TGTGCCAGCAGCTTATTTAGCGGGAGGGCGTTGAATACGCAGTATTTT. The full variable domain, its missing parts supplied by reference TRBV7-9 and TRBJ2-3, is DTGVSQNPRHKITKRGQNVTFRCDPISEHNRLYWYRQTLGQGPEFLTYFQNEAQLEKSRLLSDRFSAERPKGSFSTLEIQRTEQGDSAMYLCASSLFSGRALNTQYFGPGTRLTVL.

The genes are TRBV29-1 and TRBJ2-3; D call uncertain. The CDR3 loop spans 17 amino acids. Trimming pared 0 bases from V and 2 bases from J, leaving 18 bases between. The V gene's germline CDR1 is SQVTM and CDR2 ANQGSEA. CDR3: CSVEDQAKSWATDTQYF. The CDR3 DNA is TGCAGCGTTGAAGATCAGGCCAAGAGTTGGGCCACAGATACGCAGTATTTT.

The gene calls are TRBV6-1 and TRBJ2-5, with 9 bases aligning to TRBD2. The CDR3 loop spans 14 amino acids. CDR1 and CDR2 from the germline V gene are MNHNS and SASEGT. Unmatched junction bases numbered 9, after V lost 8 bases and J lost 5 bases. The chain's CDR3 is CASLPSGNMETQYF. The CDR3, as DNA: TGTGCCAGCCTTCCTAGCGGGAATATGGAGACCCAGTACTTC.

V is TRBV10-3 and J is TRBJ2-5; TRBD2 is a possible D gene (6 bases). Trimming stripped 6 bases from V and 0 bases from J, with 17 bases between. The germline gives CDR1 ENHRY, CDR2 SYGVKD. The CDR3 is 16 amino acids. The CDR3 spells CAISGSEGPDQETQYF. The CDR3 DNA is TGTGCCATCAGCGGGTCGGAGGGCCCTGACCAAGAGACCCAGTACTTC.

The rearrangement joins TRBV7-9 to TRBJ1-1, with 9 bases identical to TRBD1. With 3 bases clipped from V and 4 bases from J, the junction kept 0 bases outside the gene matches. The V gene's germline CDR1 is SEHNR and CDR2 FQNEAQ (reference sequence). The CDR3 consists of 13 residues. In nucleotides, the CDR3 is TGTGCCAGCAGCTTGACAGGGGGCACTGAAGCTTTCTTT. This encodes CASSLTGGTEAFF.

The J gene is TRBJ2-1, the V gene TRBV7-9, with TRBD2 as a possible D gene (6 bases). The length of the CDR3 is 14 residues. Germline V gene lookup returns CDR1 SEHNR and CDR2 FQNEAQ (reference sequence). Trimming cost V 6 bases and J 4 bases, with 13 bases left between them. The CDR3 region is CASSRSGGYNEQFF. CDR3 nucleotide sequence: TGTGCCAGCAGTCGATCCGGGGGTTACAATGAGCAGTTCTTC.

This sequence joins TRBV18 and TRBJ2-3; 7 nucleotides match TRBD2. From germline, CDR1 is KGHSH and CDR2 LQKENI. The CDR3 spans 17 residues. V lost 2 bases and J lost 1; bases outside the gene matches: 9. CDR3: CASSPWITAGRTDTQYF. DNA of the CDR3: TGTGCCAGCTCACCATGGATCACAGCGGGACGCACAGATACGCAGTATTTT.

V usage is TRBV18 and J usage is TRBJ2-3; a weak D match, TRBD1 (5 bases). Germline CDR1 is KGHSH and CDR2 is LQKENI. The CDR3 spans 15 residues. V was clipped by 2 bases and J by 5 bases, with 14 bases between them. The CDR3 DNA reads as TGTGCCAGCTCACCAAGGGGTACCTGGGAAGATACGCAGTATTTT. Translated: CASSPRGTWEDTQYF.

The chain uses TRBV29-1 and TRBJ1-1, with D possibly matching TRBD1 (6 bases). The germline gives CDR1 SQVTM, CDR2 ANQGSEA. Trimming shortened V by 3 bases and J by 6 bases, and 8 bases separated the two germline ends. The CDR3 runs 11 residues. The CDR3: CSVDRGPEAFF. CDR3 in DNA: TGCAGCGTTGACAGGGGCCCTGAAGCTTTCTTT.

The V call is TRBV5-1, the J call TRBJ2-7; 9 positions match TRBD2. Per the germline V gene, CDR1 is SGHRS and CDR2 is YFSETQ. The CDR3 covers 16 residues. Trimming cost V 0 bases and J 3 bases; bases outside gene matches: 7. The CDR3 here is CASSLAVTSGFYEQYF. Written as DNA, the CDR3 is TGCGCCAGCAGCTTGGCTGTGACTAGCGGTTTCTACGAGCAGTACTTC.

The chain is built from TRBV27 and TRBJ2-7; 9 bases are a match to TRBD2. The CDR3 length is 15 residues. J gave up 5 bases and V 2 bases, and 7 bases lay outside the gene matches. Germline V gene lookup returns CDR1 MNHEY and CDR2 SMNVEV (reference sequence). The CDR3 DNA sequence: TGTGCCAGCAGTTTACGGGCTAGCGGGATCCACGAGCAGTACTTC. Translating it yields CASSLRASGIHEQYF.

The chain carries TRBV6-4 and TRBJ2-2, with 11 bases identical to TRBD1. Germline CDR1 and CDR2: MRHNA and SNTAGT. With 2 bases clipped from V and 6 bases from J, the junction kept 5 bases outside the gene matches. This CDR3 spans 16 amino acids. CDR3 in DNA: TGTGCCAGCAGTGACAGACCGGGACAGGGGGCCGGGGAGCTGTTTTTT. Its protein is CASSDRPGQGAGELFF.

The chain links TRBV9 to TRBJ2-3; D is possibly TRBD2 (6 bases). Looked up from germline, CDR1 is SGDLS and CDR2 is YYNGEE. This CDR3 spans 15 amino acids. V shed 3 bases and J shed 0 bases, with 11 bases lying between them. For the CDR3, the DNA is TGTGCCAGCAGCGCATTTGGGACTAGCACAGATACGCAGTATTTT. Amino acid sequence: CASSAFGTSTDTQYF.

The chain joins TRBV4-3 to TRBJ1-2; 8 bases fit TRBD1. This CDR3 comprises 18 residues. CDR1 is LGHNA and CDR2 is YSLEER in the germline V gene. Losses at the gene ends were 1 base for V and 3 bases for J; bases not matched to a gene: 13. CDR3 nucleotides: TGCGCCAGCAGCCAAGCGGTCTCAGACAGGGGCCGCGACTATGGCTACACCTTC. This sequence encodes CASSQAVSDRGRDYGYTF.

This chain links TRBV28 with TRBJ1-4; tentatively, D is TRBD1 (5 bases). Trimming left V 6 bases short and J 10 bases short, with 21 bases between. This CDR3 has 15 amino acids. Germline V gene data show CDR1 as MDHEN and CDR2 as SYDVKM. This chain's CDR3 is CASRQDGGGRRKLFF. The CDR3 DNA reads as TGTGCCAGCAGACAAGACGGGGGGGGTCGGAGAAAACTGTTTTTT.

As concerns this clone: Other DNA sequences in this specimen translate into the identical CDR3. The rearrangement uses TRBV11-3 and TRBJ2-7; 7 bases fit TRBD2. The CDR3 length is 14 residues. CDR1 and CDR2 from the germline V gene are SGHNT and YENEEA. The J segment lost 0 bases and the V segment lost 5 bases, leaving 4 bases of the junction unmatched. The CDR3 is CASSLGGSSYEQYF. The CDR3 DNA reads TGTGCCAGCAGCCTCGGGGGGAGCTCCTACGAGCAGTACTTC.

The count of this clone is one. The gene calls are TRBV6-1 and TRBJ1-1; D is unclear. Trimming left V 6 bases short and J 3 bases short, with 11 bases between. The CDR3 extends over 13 amino acids. Germline loops: CDR1 MNHNS, CDR2 SASEGT. The CDR3 nucleotides are TGTGCCAGCAGATCTATCGGGGACACTGAAGCTTTCTTT. This gives the protein CASRSIGDTEAFF.

The chain employs TRBV20-1 and TRBJ2-1; no clear D gene. There are 11 residues in the CDR3. Germline CDR1 reads DFQATT; CDR2 reads SNEGSKA (reference sequence). Trimming removed 3 bases from V and 10 bases from J, with 10 bases in between. The CDR3 loop is CSASVSSEQFF. CDR3 DNA sequence: TGCAGTGCTAGTGTGTCAAGCGAGCAGTTCTTC.

The rearrangement joins TRBV5-1 to TRBJ2-1, with D possibly being TRBD2 (5 bases). Germline loops: CDR1 SGHRS, CDR2 YFSETQ. There are 15 residues in the CDR3. Trimming removed 0 bases from V and 4 bases from J, with 11 bases in between. CDR3 DNA: TGCGCCAGCAGCTTGGAACTAGGTGTTTACAATGAGCAGTTCTTC. It codes for CASSLELGVYNEQFF.

The chain recombines TRBV28 with TRBJ2-3; TRBD2 matches at 12 bases. Looked up from germline, CDR1 is MDHEN and CDR2 is SYDVKM. Trimming at V came to 6 bases and at J to 4 bases, leaving 8 bases not matched to a gene. The CDR3 contains 16 residues. This CDR3 is CASRRLAGEGADTQYF. The CDR3 bases are TGTGCCAGCAGGAGACTAGCGGGAGAGGGGGCAGATACGCAGTATTTT.

The V call is TRBV19, the J call TRBJ2-7; TRBD2 matches 13 bases. Unmatched junction bases numbered 13, after V lost 6 bases and J lost 5 bases. Germline V gene lookup returns CDR1 LNHDA and CDR2 SQIVND (reference sequence). The CDR3 runs 17 residues. The CDR3, as DNA: TGTGCCAGTAGCGACCAGTTACTAGCGGGAGGGGGCCACGAGCAGTACTTC. Protein product: CASSDQLLAGGGHEQYF.

The V gene is TRBV29-1, the J gene TRBJ2-7, with unresolved D. From germline, CDR1 is SQVTM and CDR2 ANQGSEA. With 1 base removed from V and 1 base from J, the gap between germline ends came to 5 bases. CDR3 length equals 12 residues. The CDR3 reads CSVEVNSYEQYF. The DNA of the CDR3 is TGCAGCGTTGAAGTCAATTCCTACGAGCAGTACTTC.

The chain recombines TRBV29-1 with TRBJ2-1; TRBD1 is a possible D gene (5 bases). Germline V lookup: CDR1 SQVTM, CDR2 ANQGSEA. V shed 2 bases and J shed 12 bases, with 17 bases lying between them. The CDR3 has 13 amino acids. Written as DNA, the CDR3 is TGCAGCGTTGAACCCCCCGCGACAGTGGGGCAGTTCTTC. It translates to CSVEPPATVGQFF.

The genes are TRBV5-6 and TRBJ1-4; D is perhaps TRBD1 (6 bases). Germline CDR1 SGHDT, CDR2 YYEEEE. V shed 5 bases and J shed 3 bases, with 14 bases lying between them. This CDR3 is 15 amino acids long. The CDR3 sequence: CASSSTGLSNEKLFF. Here the CDR3 DNA reads TGTGCCAGCAGTTCCACAGGGCTGTCTAATGAAAAACTGTTTTTT.